A selection of T cell receptor beta chains follows, all from one sample in a study of cytomegalovirus exposure and HLA in healthy donors. Repertoires were generated with immunoSEQ multiplex PCR, while TCRdb's copy carries only in-frame clones and drops some. The sample includes about 110,000 clones, approximately 85% seen only once; the top ten take around 2.7%. The sample was PBMCs. The receptors come from a woman aged 18-29 years in good health and CMV-seronegative. CDR3s include the opening cysteine and the closing phenylalanine or tryptophan. The D gene is left open where the match is weak. Clone size is shown for a subset of rows, as once, few, many or a class of expanded clone.

d_call,v_call,clone_size,j_call,cdr3_nt,cdr3_aa
-,TRBV25-1,-,TRBJ1-4,TGTGCCAGCAGTGAACCCACGGATGAAAAACTGTTTTTT,CASSEPTDEKLFF
TRBD1,TRBV19,few,TRBJ1-5,TGTGCCAGCATTTGGACAGGGACCTTGGGGGGCAATCAGCCCCAGCATTTT,CASIWTGTLGGNQPQHF
TRBD1,TRBV11-2,few,TRBJ2-7,TGTGCCAGCAGCTCAGGGGGTTTGGGGACAGGGGGCTCCGAGCAGTACTTC,CASSSGGLGTGGSEQYF
TRBD1,TRBV28,-,TRBJ1-1,TGTGCCAGCAGTTTATGGGTAGGGGACAGGTCCGTGGAAGCTTTCTTT,CASSLWVGDRSVEAFF
-,TRBV11-2,-,TRBJ2-1,TGTGCCAGCAGTTCTAATCAGCGGGCTACAGGGGTAAATGAGCAGTTCTTC,CASSSNQRATGVNEQFF
-,TRBV25-1,-,TRBJ1-5,TGTGCCAGCAGTCAAGCAGGGGCCGCCCAGCCCCAGCATTTT,CASSQAGAAQPQHF
-,TRBV29-1,-,TRBJ2-1,TGCAGCGTTGGGTCAGGGCCCGGCAATGAGCAGTTCTTC,CSVGSGPGNEQFF
-,TRBV25-1,-,TRBJ2-1,TGTGCCAGCAGTGAACCGGGACTCTATGAGCAGTTCTTC,CASSEPGLYEQFF
-,TRBV9,medium-sized,TRBJ2-2,TGTGCCAGCAGCGTGTCCATTACCGGGGAGCTGTTTTTT,CASSVSITGELFF
-,TRBV27,-,TRBJ2-7,TGTGCCAGCAGTTGGTCACGCGGCGAACAGTACTTC,CASSWSRGEQYF